A selection of T cell receptor beta chains follows, all from one sample in a study of blood T cell repertoires in COVID-19. Data came from immunoSEQ multiplex PCR; TCRdb stores just in-frame clones and leaves some out. The sample has about 240,000 clones, approximately 86% seen once; the top ten hold about 3.3%. The sequenced sample consisted of PBMCs or T cells enriched from blood (not recorded which). These receptors all stem from a woman aged 40 to 50 with acute COVID-19. The CDR3 runs from the conserved cysteine through the conserved F or W. Fields, in order: D gene, J gene, CDR3 length, V gene, clone size, CDR3 protein, CDR3 DNA. D genes are given only for firm matches. Clone size, where shown, is once, few, many, or a class for clones that have expanded.

NA | TRBJ2-3 | 15 | TRBV9 | NA | CASSPEGAGGDTQYF | TGTGCCAGCAGCCCTGAGGGGGCCGGGGGAGATACGCAGTATTTT
NA | TRBJ1-5 | 15 | TRBV4-1 | NA | CASSQATGHNQPQHF | TGCGCCAGCAGCCAAGCCACAGGGCATAATCAGCCCCAGCATTTT
NA | TRBJ1-3 | 16 | TRBV28 | NA | CASSSPSPNAGNTIYF | TGTGCCAGCAGTTCCCCGTCCCCGAATGCGGGAAACACCATATATTTT
TRBD2 | TRBJ2-3 | 15 | TRBV5-1 | NA | CASSLQRDLRDTQYF | TGCGCCAGCAGTCTACAGCGGGATCTCAGAGATACGCAGTATTTT
TRBD1 | TRBJ1-6 | 14 | TRBV6-1 | NA | CASSEQGGNSPLHF | TGTGCCAGCAGTGAACAGGGGGGTAATTCACCCCTCCACTTT
TRBD2 | TRBJ2-5 | 14 | TRBV6-5 | NA | CASTSLAAQETQYF | TGTGCCAGCACATCCCTAGCGGCGCAAGAGACCCAGTACTTC
TRBD2 | TRBJ2-1 | 13 | TRBV11-3 | NA | CASSLSSSGGFFF | TGTGCCAGCAGCTTATCTTCTAGCGGAGGTTTTTTCTTC
TRBD1 | TRBJ2-7 | 16 | TRBV7-2 | NA | CASSLTRQGANPEQYF | TGTGCCAGCAGCTTAACCCGCCAGGGGGCTAATCCCGAGCAGTACTTC
NA | TRBJ1-1 | 15 | TRBV19 | NA | CASSPRRGVNTEAFF | TGTGCCAGTAGTCCTCGTAGGGGTGTGAACACTGAAGCTTTCTTT
TRBD1 | TRBJ1-1 | 14 | TRBV5-4 | NA | CASSLRQGSTEAFF | TGTGCCAGCAGCTTAAGACAGGGATCCACTGAAGCTTTCTTT
NA | TRBJ2-1 | 16 | TRBV29-1 | few | CSVDGPSGYSYNEQFF | TGCAGCGTTGATGGCCCGTCCGGGTACTCCTACAATGAGCAGTTCTTC
NA | TRBJ2-3 | 14 | TRBV10-1 | NA | CASSESRSTDTQYF | TGCGCCAGCAGTGAGTCCCGGAGCACAGATACGCAGTATTTT
TRBD1 | TRBJ2-5 | 16 | TRBV9 | NA | CASSEGASVAQETQYF | TGTGCCAGCAGCGAGGGGGCGTCAGTCGCCCAAGAGACCCAGTACTTC
TRBD2 | TRBJ2-1 | 15 | TRBV29-1 | NA | CSLNQVAGTPNEQFF | TGCAGCCTAAATCAGGTAGCGGGAACCCCCAATGAGCAGTTCTTC
TRBD1 | TRBJ1-1 | 15 | TRBV19 | NA | CASGRTGQGVTEAFF | TGTGCCAGTGGTAGGACAGGGCAGGGAGTCACTGAAGCTTTCTTT
TRBD2 | TRBJ2-1 | 14 | TRBV7-9 | NA | CASSFSGNDNEQFF | TGTGCCAGCAGCTTTAGCGGGAACGACAATGAGCAGTTCTTC
NA | TRBJ1-4 | 13 | TRBV12-3/TRBV12-4 | NA | CASSFRQNEKLFF | TGTGCCAGCAGTTTTAGACAAAATGAAAAACTGTTTTTT
NA | TRBJ1-4 | 16 | TRBV9 | NA | CASSGWKSTCYRKLFF | TGTGCCAGCAGCGGGTGGAAAAGTACTTGTTACAGAAAACTGTTTTTT
NA | TRBJ1-1 | 13 | TRBV14 | NA | CASSYAYRTEAFF | TGTGCCAGCAGCTACGCGTACAGGACTGAAGCTTTCTTT
TRBD1 | TRBJ1-2 | 15 | TRBV6-6 | NA | CASSPGQGASYGYTF | TGTGCCAGCAGTCCCGGACAGGGGGCATCCTATGGCTACACCTTC
TRBD1 | TRBJ1-2 | 14 | TRBV6-5 | once | CASKLTGTGAGYTF | TGTGCCAGCAAATTAACCGGGACAGGCGCTGGCTACACCTTC
NA | TRBJ1-2 | 17 | TRBV29-1 | NA | CSAQTLKQGSEVFGYTF | TGCAGCGCCCAAACCCTTAAACAGGGCAGTGAGGTCTTTGGCTACACCTTC
TRBD2 | TRBJ2-7 | 16 | TRBV4-2 | NA | CASSQDELAGKGEQYF | TGTGCCAGCAGCCAAGATGAACTAGCGGGAAAGGGAGAGCAGTACTTC
TRBD1 | TRBJ2-7 | 15 | TRBV9 | NA | CASSPGQGAAYEQYF | TGTGCCAGCAGCCCCGGACAGGGGGCAGCCTACGAGCAGTACTTC
TRBD2 | TRBJ2-3 | 15 | TRBV11-3 | NA | CASSSFSGRSDTQYF | TGTGCCAGCAGCTCCTTTAGCGGGAGATCAGATACGCAGTATTTT
TRBD2 | TRBJ2-3 | 18 | TRBV30 | NA | CAWSVLLIAGGRADTQYF | TGTGCCTGGAGTGTGCTTTTAATTGCGGGAGGGAGGGCAGATACGCAGTATTTT
TRBD2 | TRBJ2-5 | 15 | TRBV11-3 | NA | CASSRLAGAQETQYF | TGTGCCAGCAGCCGACTAGCGGGGGCCCAAGAGACCCAGTACTTC
TRBD1 | TRBJ1-4 | 16 | TRBV11-2 | NA | CASSRYRTGLNEKLFF | TGTGCCAGCAGTAGATACAGGACAGGATTAAATGAAAAACTGTTTTTT
TRBD1 | TRBJ2-7 | 15 | TRBV20-1 | NA | CSASFGTGTTYEQYF | TGCAGTGCTAGTTTCGGGACAGGCACTACCTACGAGCAGTACTTC
NA | TRBJ2-3 | 17 | TRBV5-6 | NA | CASSLNPGRGGTDTQYF | TGTGCCAGCAGCTTGAATCCCGGGAGAGGGGGCACAGATACGCAGTATTTT
TRBD1 | TRBJ1-1 | 14 | TRBV5-1 | few | CASSSGQSNTEAFF | TGCGCCAGCAGCTCGGGACAGTCGAACACTGAAGCTTTCTTT
NA | TRBJ2-5 | 15 | TRBV5-4 | NA | CASSENFGYQETQYF | TGTGCCAGCAGCGAAAACTTCGGGTACCAAGAGACCCAGTACTTC
TRBD2 | TRBJ2-1 | 15 | TRBV5-1 | NA | CASSPGLAGMNEQFF | TGCGCCAGCAGCCCGGGACTAGCGGGTATGAATGAGCAGTTCTTC
TRBD2 | TRBJ2-7 | 16 | TRBV2 | once | CASRLRLAGGLYEQYF | TGTGCCAGCAGGCTAAGACTAGCGGGAGGACTCTACGAGCAGTACTTC
NA | TRBJ1-1 | 14 | TRBV10-1 | NA | CASRETGRNTEAFF | TGCGCCAGCAGGGAGACAGGACGCAACACTGAAGCTTTCTTT
NA | TRBJ1-5 | 16 | TRBV27 | NA | CASSSIMRESNQPQHF | TGTGCCAGCAGTTCTATAATGAGGGAGAGCAATCAGCCCCAGCATTTT
TRBD2 | TRBJ2-7 | 16 | TRBV25-1 | NA | CASSERRTSGSYEQYF | TGTGCCAGCAGTGAAAGGAGGACTAGCGGGAGCTACGAGCAGTACTTC
TRBD2 | TRBJ2-1 | 16 | TRBV9 | few | CASSVGIGGGENEQFF | TGTGCCAGCAGCGTAGGCATAGGCGGGGGAGAGAATGAGCAGTTCTTC
TRBD1 | TRBJ2-6 | 17 | TRBV5-8 | NA | CASSSRDRTSGANVLTF | TGTGCCAGCAGCTCCCGGGACAGGACCTCTGGGGCCAACGTCCTGACTTTC
TRBD1 | TRBJ1-2 | 14 | TRBV5-1 | NA | CASSLAGTGYGYTF | TGCGCCAGCAGCTTGGCCGGGACAGGGTATGGCTACACCTTC
TRBD2 | TRBJ2-3 | 16 | TRBV24-1 | NA | CATSEDTSGSTDTQYF | TGTGCCACCAGTGAAGATACTAGCGGAAGCACAGATACGCAGTATTTT
NA | TRBJ1-4 | 14 | TRBV28 | NA | CASSTPTINEKLFF | TGTGCCAGCAGCACTCCAACGATAAATGAAAAACTGTTTTTT
TRBD1 | TRBJ1-6 | 14 | TRBV5-4 | few | CASKDRGDNSPLHF | TGTGCCAGTAAGGACAGGGGCGATAATTCACCCCTCCACTTT